This is a list of T cell receptor beta chains from one sample in a study of cytomegalovirus exposure and HLA in healthy donors. Data came from immunoSEQ multiplex PCR; TCRdb stores just in-frame clones and leaves some out. Of over 120,000 clones in the sample, about 80% were seen once. The sequenced sample was PBMCs. These receptors were obtained from a man in his forties in good health and CMV-seronegative. CDR3s include the opening cysteine and the closing phenylalanine or tryptophan. D genes are given only for firm matches. Some rows mark clone size as missing; the rest say once, few, many or name a class of expanded clone.

j_call d_call clone_size v_call cdr3_length cdr3_aa cdr3_nt
TRBJ1-2 . . TRBV7-8 15 CASSWGGGANYGYTF TGTGCCAGCAGTTGGGGTGGAGGGGCCAACTATGGCTACACCTTC
TRBJ2-1 TRBD1 . TRBV6-1 14 CASLGTAHDNEQFF TGTGCCAGCCTTGGGACAGCACATGACAATGAGCAGTTCTTC
TRBJ2-1 TRBD2 . TRBV10-1 17 CASSEGLAGTRGVEQFF TGCGCCAGCAGTGAAGGACTAGCGGGGACCCGTGGGGTTGAGCAGTTCTTC
TRBJ2-1 . . TRBV10-1 13 CASSASSYNEQFF TGCGCCAGCAGTGCTAGCTCCTACAATGAGCAGTTCTTC
TRBJ1-3 TRBD1 . TRBV9 16 CASSAYRGLSGNTIYF TGTGCCAGCAGCGCTTACAGGGGGCTCTCTGGAAACACCATATATTTT
TRBJ2-3 TRBD1 few TRBV6-5 14 CASSEGQGADTQYF TGTGCCAGCAGTGAGGGACAGGGGGCAGATACGCAGTATTTT
TRBJ2-1 TRBD2 . TRBV10-1 14 CASSEGSGENEQFF TGCGCCAGCAGTGAAGGTAGCGGGGAAAATGAGCAGTTCTTC
TRBJ2-7 TRBD1 . TRBV10-3 17 CAISESSGTGPLGEQYF TGTGCCATCAGTGAGTCTTCCGGGACAGGCCCGCTGGGCGAGCAGTACTTC
TRBJ1-4 . . TRBV15 14 CATSAPGLGEKLFF TGTGCCACCAGCGCCCCGGGTTTGGGTGAAAAACTGTTTTTT
TRBJ1-6 TRBD1 . TRBV7-9 15 CASSSPGGTDSPLHF TGTGCCAGCAGCTCTCCAGGGGGGACGGATTCACCCCTCCACTTT
TRBJ2-5 TRBD2 . TRBV30 16 CAWSSPGPLGKRGQYF TGTGCCTGGAGTTCCCCGGGGCCCTTGGGCAAGCGGGGGCAGTACTTC
TRBJ1-5 . . TRBV6-1 14 CASNPAYGNQPQHF TGTGCCAGCAACCCAGCGTATGGCAATCAGCCCCAGCATTTT
TRBJ1-3 . . TRBV9 15 CASSVGGASGNTIYF TGTGCCAGCAGCGTAGGTGGGGCCTCGGGAAACACCATATATTTT
TRBJ2-1 TRBD2 . TRBV27 13 CASSLWGRDEQFF TGTGCCAGCAGTTTATGGGGGAGGGATGAGCAGTTCTTC
TRBJ1-2 . . TRBV5-1 14 CASSFRDTNYGYTF TGCGCCAGCAGCTTCCGGGACACCAACTATGGCTACACCTTC
TRBJ2-7 . . TRBV7-8 14 CASSLRGNRNEQYF TGTGCCAGCAGCTTACGGGGGAACCGAAACGAGCAGTACTTC
TRBJ2-7 . . TRBV20-1 10 CSARGYRQYF TGCAGTGCTAGAGGGTACAGGCAGTACTTC
TRBJ2-7 TRBD1 . TRBV13 14 CASSLPGGTYEQYF TGTGCCAGCAGCTTACCAGGGGGCACCTACGAGCAGTACTTC
TRBJ2-3 . . TRBV28 14 CASSLSPGTDTQYF TGTGCCAGCAGTTTATCGCCGGGGACAGATACGCAGTATTTT
TRBJ2-3 . few TRBV18 14 CASSPGLAVDTQYF TGTGCCAGCTCACCAGGCCTGGCCGTTGATACGCAGTATTTT
TRBJ2-1 TRBD2 . TRBV11-2 15 CASSLGTSGYNEQFF TGTGCCAGCAGCTTAGGGACTAGCGGATACAATGAGCAGTTCTTC
TRBJ2-7 . . TRBV5-1 14 CASSPTTGNYEQYF TGCGCCAGCAGCCCGACGACAGGCAACTACGAGCAGTACTTC
TRBJ1-6 . . TRBV6-4 15 CAETWLGDYNSPLHF TGTGCCGAAACTTGGCTAGGCGATTATAATTCACCCCTCCACTTT